The clone carrying this T cell receptor (beta chain) was observed a few times. This CDR3 has 14 residues. Per the germline V gene, CDR1 is SQVTM and CDR2 is ANQGSEA. Trimming cost V 4 bases and J 1 base; bases outside gene matches: 6. The entry originates in a study of CD8+ T cells in alopecia areata. After isolation, RNA underwent reverse transcription to generate cDNA as the sequencing template. The data were produced by immunoSEQ multiplex PCR, yet TCRdb's version contains in-frame clones alone and is incomplete. This table holds roughly 190,000 clones, roughly three fifths found once. Treatment here: oral pan-JAK inhibitor, 5-10 mg twice daily.

The sequenced sample was CD4+ T cells sorted from blood, obtained at week 4, from a patient treated with tofacitinib. The TCR was taken from a human donor with alopecia areata. The V gene is TRBV29-1, the J gene TRBJ1-1; 7 bases line up with TRBD1. Here the CDR3 DNA reads TGCAGCGTTGGGCAGGGGGTCTGGAACACTGAAGCTTTCTTT. This encodes CSVGQGVWNTEAFF.